This section outlines one TCR beta chain sequence together with its context. Germline CDR1 and CDR2: LGHNT and FRNRAP. This CDR3 spans 16 amino acids. Trimming took off 0 bases at V and 0 bases at J, with 8 bases between the two ends. These data originate in a study of blood T cell repertoires in COVID-19. At the level of the study: Donors in the United States, Italy and Spain gave samples during acute or convalescent COVID-19. T cells, B-cell-depleted T cells, or PBMCs provided the cDNA or gDNA that served as material.

Original data processing: The authors estimated nucleated cell counts from reference gene primer amplification. Profiled with immunoSEQ multiplex PCR; TCRdb holds only in-frame clones, not every one. For V, J and clone size, that table is used; D and trimming come from the DNA. The sample carries 95,000 to 150,000 clones, roughly 90% recorded once. The source of this sequence is a middle-aged man with acute or convalescent COVID-19. The specimen sequenced was peripheral blood. The chain employs TRBV12-5 and TRBJ2-2; D unclear. The DNA of the CDR3 is TGTGCTAGTGGTTTGGTATCCAGTGCGAACACCGGGGAGCTGTTTTTT. Its protein is CASGLVSSANTGELFF.